The rows below give T cell receptor beta chains drawn from one sample of a study of identifying expanded T cells in peripheral blood. Profiled with immunoSEQ multiplex PCR; TCRdb holds only in-frame clones, not every one. The profile shows some 120,000 clones, more than 80% of them singletons. Source material: blood. These receptors came from a person aged 18 to 70 in good health. CDR3s include the opening cysteine and the closing phenylalanine or tryptophan. The order of the fields is clone size, CDR3 length, V gene, D gene, J gene, CDR3 DNA, CDR3 protein. A D gene is named only where the DNA matches it firmly. Some rows have no size entry. The others give once, few or many, or a class for an expanded clone.

NA,14,TRBV30,NA,TRBJ1-1,TGTGCCTGGAGTCCCGAGCTTATTTTCTTTGGAGCTTTCTTT,CAWSPELIFFGAFF
NA,13,TRBV10-3,NA,TRBJ2-3,TGTGCCATCAGTGAGATCAGCACAGATACGCAGTATTTT,CAISEISTDTQYF
once,21,TRBV2,TRBD1,TRBJ1-5,TGTGCCAGCAGTGAAGTCTATTCCGGGACAGGGGGCCCATCGGGCAATCAGCCCCAGCATTTT,CASSEVYSGTGGPSGNQPQHF
NA,14,TRBV5-6,NA,TRBJ2-3,TGTGCCGGACGGTGGGGGCCCAACACAGATACGCAGTATTTT,CAGRWGPNTDTQYF
NA,13,TRBV4-3,NA,TRBJ1-1,TGCGCCAGCAGCCAAGATATGAGCACTGAAGCTTTCTTT,CASSQDMSTEAFF
NA,14,TRBV10-1,TRBD1,TRBJ2-7,TGCGCCAGCAGTACAGGGGGCCGCCCCTACGAGCAGTACTTC,CASSTGGRPYEQYF
NA,13,TRBV2,NA,TRBJ1-5,TGTGCCAGCAGTGTACAGGTCTCCCAGCCCCAGCATTTT,CASSVQVSQPQHF
NA,12,TRBV15,NA,TRBJ1-5,TGTGCCACCAGCAGTCGTAGTCAGCCCCAGCATTTT,CATSSRSQPQHF
few,15,TRBV5-6,NA,TRBJ1-2,TGTGCCAGCAGCTTGTGGATGGGTGGGGTTAGAGGCTACACCTTC,CASSLWMGGVRGYTF
NA,14,TRBV5-4,NA,TRBJ2-3,TGTGCCAGCAGCCTTGTCGAGGACACAGATACGCAGTATTTT,CASSLVEDTDTQYF
NA,15,TRBV5-4,NA,TRBJ2-1,TGTGCCAGCAGCTTGGCCGCCAGCGTTAACAATGAGCAGTTCTTC,CASSLAASVNNEQFF
NA,13,TRBV6-5,NA,TRBJ1-1,TGTGCCAGCATAAATGGGATGAACACTGAAGCTTTCTTT,CASINGMNTEAFF
NA,15,TRBV11-3,TRBD1,TRBJ2-5,TGTGCCAGCAGCAAGAGTCTACAGGGGAGAGAGACCCAGTACTTC,CASSKSLQGRETQYF
NA,16,TRBV7-2,NA,TRBJ1-4,TGTGCCAGCAGCTTAGGGCCTCGGGGGGGCAGTGAAAAACTGTTTTTT,CASSLGPRGGSEKLFF
NA,15,TRBV6-5,NA,TRBJ2-7,TGTGCCAGCAGTTACTCAGCAGCGAGCTCCTACGAGCAGTACTTC,CASSYSAASSYEQYF
NA,15,TRBV7-9,NA,TRBJ1-2,TGTGCCAGCAGCTTAGGTCTTTTACCTGGCGAGGGCTACACCTTC,CASSLGLLPGEGYTF
NA,14,TRBV6-5,TRBD1,TRBJ1-5,TGTGCCAGCAGTGAGGACAGGGGAGGCCAGCCCCAGCATTTT,CASSEDRGGQPQHF
NA,12,TRBV5-6,TRBD1,TRBJ1-2,TGTGCCAGCAGCTTGGACGACAGGGCCTACACCTTC,CASSLDDRAYTF
many,14,TRBV9,NA,TRBJ1-3,TGTGCCAGCAGCGCTACAGGGTCTGGAAACACCATATATTTT,CASSATGSGNTIYF
NA,19,TRBV5-4,TRBD2,TRBJ2-3,TGTGCCAGCAGCCCGAAAGGTCGGACTAGCGGGGGGTACACAGATACGCAGTATTTT,CASSPKGRTSGGYTDTQYF
NA,15,TRBV4-1,TRBD2,TRBJ2-2,TGCGCCGGGGGGGGATTACCCCTTGGCACCGGGGAGCTGTTTTTT,CAGGGLPLGTGELFF
NA,12,TRBV15,NA,TRBJ2-7,TGTGCCACCAGCTCGCTGATAGACGAGCAGTACTTC,CATSSLIDEQYF
NA,17,TRBV5-4,TRBD1,TRBJ2-7,TGTGCCAGCAGCTTGGCGTACGGACAGGGTAGCTCCTACGAGCAGTACTTC,CASSLAYGQGSSYEQYF
NA,15,TRBV7-6,NA,TRBJ2-7,TGTGCCAGCAGCTTAGGGCCAGGACAATACTACGAGCAGTACTTC,CASSLGPGQYYEQYF
NA,14,TRBV2,NA,TRBJ1-5,TGTGCCAGCAGTGCCAACGGGGGAAATCAGCCCCAGCATTTT,CASSANGGNQPQHF
NA,12,TRBV29-1,NA,TRBJ2-7,TGCAGCGCCCGGACACCCCGCTACGAGCAGTACTTC,CSARTPRYEQYF
few,13,TRBV7-8,NA,TRBJ1-6,TGTGCCAGCAGCTTACTCCCGGGGTCACCCCTCCACTTT,CASSLLPGSPLHF
NA,16,TRBV5-4,TRBD1,TRBJ2-4,TGTGCCAGCAGCCCCCGCCGACAGGGAAGCGAGTCGGTTCAGTACTTC,CASSPRRQGSESVQYF
NA,13,TRBV2,TRBD1,TRBJ1-5,TGTGCCAGCAGTGCCGACAGGGATCAGCCCCAGCATTTT,CASSADRDQPQHF
NA,15,TRBV4-2,NA,TRBJ2-3,TGTGCCAGCAGCCAAGTTGCGGGCGGGTCAGATACGCAGTATTTT,CASSQVAGGSDTQYF
NA,13,TRBV6-6,NA,TRBJ1-2,TGTGCCAGCACTACTCGAGGGGAGGGTGGCTACACCTTC,CASTTRGEGGYTF
NA,16,TRBV7-2,TRBD1,TRBJ1-1,TGTGCCAGCAGCTTACAGGGACAGGGGGTGGGTGGTGAAGCTTTCTTT,CASSLQGQGVGGEAFF
few,12,TRBV28,NA,TRBJ1-5,TGTGCCAGCAGTAGGAGGTCTCAGCCCCAGCATTTT,CASSRRSQPQHF
NA,13,TRBV19,NA,TRBJ2-3,TGTGCCAGTAGCCCGGCGAGCACAGATACGCAGTATTTT,CASSPASTDTQYF
NA,12,TRBV5-5,NA,TRBJ1-2,TGTGCCAGCAGCTTGGACAGGGAGGGCTACACCTTC,CASSLDREGYTF
NA,16,TRBV2,NA,TRBJ1-3,TGTGCCAGCAGTGTTTTGGGAGGGGATCGGGGAAACACCATATATTTT,CASSVLGGDRGNTIYF
NA,15,TRBV11-2,NA,TRBJ1-2,TGTGCCAGCAGCTTAGATATCGTGGATAACTATGGCTACACCTTC,CASSLDIVDNYGYTF